These 29 T cell receptor beta chains were all obtained from the same sample, sequenced in a study of T and B cells in COVID-19 patients. Blood genomic DNA input for TRB amplification was 250-500 ng. Multiplex PCR with BIOMED2 TRB-A/B primer pools amplified TRB rearrangements. Each CDR3 protein is one row after TCRdb ran MiXCR on the multiplex PCR reads. Among around 9,000 distinct CDR3 sequences listed, over 25% were seen once. Source material: blood. These receptors came from a human donor who had recovered from COVID-19.

The chain couples TRBV6-8 to TRBJ2-1, with 7 bases that match TRBD1. The V and J ends lost 2 bases and 9 bases, in that order; junction bases with no gene match: 10. Germline CDR1 and CDR2: MNHGY and SAAAGT. This CDR3 has 15 amino acids. CDR3 nucleotide sequence: TGTGCCAGCAGTTACCCCACAGGGGCGGATGGTGAGCAGTTCTTC. Translated, it gives CASSYPTGADGEQFF.

The rearrangement links TRBV29-1 to TRBJ1-1; 7 bases line up with TRBD1. Trimming took 6 bases from V and 0 from J; bases not matched to a gene: 4. This CDR3 is 13 amino acids long. Germline V gene data show CDR1 as SQVTM and CDR2 as ANQGSEA. The CDR3 DNA is TGCAGCGTGGGAGGACAGGTGAACACTGAAGCTTTCTTT. It is translated as CSVGGQVNTEAFF.

This clonotype was counted only a few times. The V call is TRBV5-5, the J call TRBJ2-6; D possibly matches TRBD1 or TRBD2 (7 bases each). Trimming took off 2 bases at V and 0 bases at J, with 18 bases between the two ends. This CDR3 is built from 19 residues. Germline values: CDR1 SGHKS, CDR2 YYEKEE (reference sequence). In DNA form, the CDR3 reads TGTGCCAGCAGCTTTAAAGGGGAGGGGGCCGGCTCTGGGGCCAACGTCCTGACTTTC. Encoded protein: CASSFKGEGAGSGANVLTF.

The chain is built from TRBV19 and TRBJ1-5; D possibly corresponds to TRBD1 (6 bases). The V gene lost 3 bases and the J gene lost 4 bases, with 13 bases spanning the gap. The CDR3 has 15 amino acids. Germline V gene data show CDR1 as LNHDA and CDR2 as SQIVND (reference sequence). This CDR3 is CASSMNTGLNQPQHF. For the CDR3, the DNA is TGTGCCAGTAGTATGAATACAGGGTTAAATCAGCCCCAGCATTTT. Looking up the rest from reference TRBV19 and TRBJ1-5 gives the full variable domain: DGGITQSPKYLFRKEGQNVTLSCEQNLNHDAMYWYRQDPGQGLRLIYYSQIVNDFQKGDIAEGYSVSREKKESFPLTVTSAQKNPTAFYLCASSMNTGLNQPQHFGDGTRLSIL.

This rearrangement joins TRBV20-1 to TRBJ1-2; no clear D. This CDR3 contains 13 residues. V gave up 2 bases and J gave up 0 bases, with 7 bases separating them. Germline CDR1 is DFQATT and CDR2 is SNEGSKA (reference sequence). CDR3 residues: CSARIGSNYGYTF. The CDR3 DNA sequence: TGCAGTGCTAGAATAGGGTCTAACTATGGCTACACCTTC.

This clonotype was counted a few times. The V call is TRBV5-6, the J call TRBJ1-4; D uncertain. This CDR3 comprises 13 residues. V was cut by 0 bases and J by 7 bases, with 7 bases left in between. CDR1 and CDR2 from the germline V gene are SGHDT and YYEEEE. CDR3 nucleotide sequence: TGTGCCAGCAGCTTGGCCGGGGTTGAAAAACTGTTTTTT. Protein product: CASSLAGVEKLFF.

Note on this clonotype: A read error is possible here, since a much larger clone lies one base away. The gene calls are TRBV27 and TRBJ2-1, with D uncertain. Germline CDR1 reads MNHEY; CDR2 reads SMNVEV (reference sequence). Trimming took off 6 bases at V and 10 bases at J, with 10 bases between the two ends. The CDR3 runs to 11 residues. The CDR3 DNA sequence: TGTGCCAGCAGGTTGGCAACGGAGCAGTTCTTC. Its protein product is CASRLATEQFF.

The chain joins TRBV20-1 to TRBJ2-1, with 14 bases fitting TRBD2. V lost 3 bases to trimming and J lost 15 bases; unmatched junction nucleotides: 7. The CDR3 contains 13 residues. The germline V gene has CDR1 DFQATT and CDR2 SNEGSKA (reference sequence). In nucleotides, the CDR3 is TGCAGTGCTAGCCCGACTAGCGGGGGGGCGGGGTTCTTC. It is translated as CSASPTSGGAGFF.

V is TRBV28 and J is TRBJ1-5, with D possibly being TRBD1 (5 bases). The V gene lost 8 bases and the J gene lost 6 bases, with 17 bases spanning the gap. Per germline, CDR1 MDHEN and CDR2 SYDVKM. The CDR3 has 14 residues. The CDR3, as DNA: TGTGCCAGCCTTAATCCGGGGCGAAGTCAGCCCCAGCATTTT. Translated, it gives CASLNPGRSQPQHF.

V gene TRBV6-4 combines with J gene TRBJ2-3; 13 nucleotides line up with TRBD2. Trimming at V came to 6 bases and at J to 2 bases, leaving 5 bases not matched to a gene. The CDR3 has 16 amino acids. The germline V gene has CDR1 MRHNA and CDR2 SNTAGT. CDR3 bases: TGTGCCAGCAGGCGACTAGCGGGGGGTGCCACAGATACGCAGTATTTT. Translating it yields CASRRLAGGATDTQYF.

This clonotype is medium-sized by share. The chain combines TRBV19 with TRBJ2-1; TRBD1 matches at 8 bases. The CDR3 runs 13 residues. V lost 5 bases to trimming and J lost 10 bases; unmatched junction nucleotides: 7. CDR1 LNHDA and CDR2 SQIVND come from the germline V gene (reference sequence). CDR3 coding DNA: TGTGCCAGTAGTTCAGCAGGGGGCAAAGAGCAGTTCTTC. Its protein is CASSSAGGKEQFF.

The chain employs TRBV4-2 and TRBJ1-2; tentatively, D is TRBD1 (5 bases). There are 15 residues in the CDR3. Germline V gives CDR1 LGHNA, CDR2 YNFKEQ. The germline V and J ends were trimmed by 0 bases and 7 bases, with 15 bases remaining between them. This CDR3 is CASSQDLNGAGGYTF. CDR3 bases: TGTGCCAGCAGCCAAGATCTGAACGGGGCAGGTGGCTACACCTTC.

CDR3 in amino acids: CASSYPPPRDTEAFF. In nucleotides, the CDR3 is TGTGCCAGCAGTTATCCCCCCCCTAGGGACACTGAAGCTTTCTTT. This sequence joins TRBV6-2 or TRBV6-3 and TRBJ1-1; D unclear. There are 15 residues in the CDR3. V lost 3 bases, J lost 3 bases, and 14 bases lay in between. Germline assignment: CDR1 MNHEY and CDR2 SVGEGT.

By sample fraction, this clonotype is medium-sized. The genes are TRBV29-1 and TRBJ1-2; D might be TRBD1 (6 bases). The CDR3 runs to 14 residues. Germline lookup yields CDR1 SQVTM and CDR2 ANQGSEA. Trimming removed 3 bases from V and 5 bases from J, with 16 bases in between. The CDR3 here is CSVDNGGGRYGYTF. CDR3 DNA: TGCAGCGTTGACAACGGGGGCGGGAGGTATGGCTACACCTTC.

By its share, this clonotype is medium-sized. This chain uses TRBV27 with TRBJ1-2, with 9 bases aligning to TRBD1. Germline V lookup: CDR1 MNHEY, CDR2 SMNVEV (reference sequence). V lost 5 bases, J lost 8 bases, and 12 bases stayed unmatched. This CDR3 spans 15 amino acids. The CDR3 DNA is TGTGCCAGCAGTCCTTGGGACAGGGAATCCGAAGGCTACACCTTC. It yields the protein CASSPWDRESEGYTF.

V is TRBV6-6 and J is TRBJ1-1, with D possibly being TRBD1 (5 bases). CDR1 and CDR2 (germline): MNHNY, SVGAGI (reference sequence). V lost 0 bases and J 1 base, leaving 12 bases between the germline ends. The CDR3 covers 16 residues. The CDR3 here is CASSYSSRGGNTEAFF. As DNA, the CDR3 is TGTGCCAGCAGTTACTCGAGTAGGGGAGGGAACACTGAAGCTTTCTTT.

As concerns this clonotype: One end of the junction is discordant with germline, which a read error may explain. This sequence joins TRBV15 and TRBJ1-1; D is undetermined. The CDR3 is made up of 14 amino acids. Germline-derived CDR1 and CDR2 are LNHNV and YYDKDF (reference sequence). The CDR3 coding sequence is TGTGCCACCAGCAGAGATCGGCGAGCAGCTGAATCTTTCTTT. Residues: CATSRDRRAAESFF.

CDR3 DNA: TGTGCCATCACCCGGGGGGGGGCGCACTATGGCTACACCTTC. Its protein is CAITRGGAHYGYTF. V is TRBV10-3 and J is TRBJ1-2, with D perhaps TRBD1 (6 bases). Germline V gene lookup returns CDR1 ENHRY and CDR2 SYGVKD. The V end lost 7 bases, the J end lost 3 bases, and 15 bases lay between the germline ends. CDR3 length: 14 amino acids.

The genes are TRBV7-6 and TRBJ2-7; possible D gene TRBD2, 6 bases. CDR1 and CDR2 from the germline V gene are SGHVS and FNYEAQ. V was shortened by 2 bases and J by 5 bases, with 16 bases between the two germline ends. The CDR3 is 15 amino acids. The CDR3 sequence is CASSLNGGYVDEQYF. In DNA form, the CDR3 reads TGTGCCAGCAGCTTAAATGGGGGGTACGTAGACGAGCAGTACTTC.

The table lists this clonotype with a few counts. The chain carries TRBV12-3 or TRBV12-4 and TRBJ1-5; TRBD1 agrees at 7 bases. Trimming removed 8 bases from V and 5 bases from J; junction bases left unmatched: 9. The CDR3 has 14 residues. The CDR3 reads CASRGGGYDQPQHF. The CDR3 DNA follows: TGTGCCAGCCGGGGAGGGGGCTATGATCAGCCCCAGCATTTT.

This clonotype is categorized as medium-sized. The V gene is TRBV30, the J gene TRBJ1-3; D unresolved. Germline V gene lookup returns CDR1 GTSNPN and CDR2 SVGIG (reference sequence). The CDR3 is 15 amino acids. V lost 0 bases and J lost 0, with 9 bases in between. The CDR3 coding sequence is TGTGCCTGGAGTGTAAGTGGATACTCTGGAAACACCATATATTTT. The encoded protein is CAWSVSGYSGNTIYF.

The V gene is TRBV5-1, the J gene TRBJ2-3; 7 bases line up with TRBD2. CDR1 is SGHRS and CDR2 is YFSETQ in the germline V gene. Trimming at V came to 0 bases and at J to 0 bases, leaving 1 base not matched to a gene. CDR3 length: 15 amino acids. CDR3 DNA: TGCGCCAGCAGCTTGGGGGGGGGGAGCACAGATACGCAGTATTTT. Its translation: CASSLGGGSTDTQYF.

This chain uses TRBV11-2 with TRBJ1-6; the D gene is possibly TRBD1 (5 bases). Germline V gene lookup returns CDR1 SGHAT and CDR2 FQNNGV. This CDR3 region has 15 residues. V was pared by 5 bases and J by 5 bases, with 13 bases between. CDR3 sequence reads: CASSRAGMNNSPLHF. Written as DNA, the CDR3 is TGTGCCAGCAGCCGAGCAGGGATGAATAATTCACCCCTCCACTTT. The full variable domain, its missing parts supplied by reference TRBV11-2 and TRBJ1-6, is EAGVAQSPRYKIIEKRQSVAFWCNPISGHATLYWYQQILGQGPKLLIQFQNNGVVDDSQLPKDRFSAERLKGVDSTLKIQPAKLEDSAVYLCASSRAGMNNSPLHFGNGTRLTVT.

The CDR3 spells CASGRGAGGQSEQYF. Here the CDR3 DNA reads TGCGCCAGCGGCCGGGGAGCGGGGGGGCAAAGCGAGCAGTACTTC. V gene TRBV5-1 combines with J gene TRBJ2-7; 10 nucleotides line up with TRBD2. V gave up 7 bases and J gave up 6 bases; unmatched junction bases: 13. Germline-derived CDR1 and CDR2 are SGHRS and YFSETQ. The CDR3 has 15 amino acids.

This clonotype came up a few times. The chain combines TRBV6-1 with TRBJ2-5; 7 nucleotides match TRBD1. Per germline, CDR1 MNHNS and CDR2 SASEGT. J gave up 0 bases and V 6 bases, and 13 bases lay outside the gene matches. This CDR3 contains 17 residues. The CDR3 is CASSFLEQGPYQETQYF. The CDR3 DNA sequence: TGTGCCAGCAGCTTCCTTGAACAGGGGCCATACCAAGAGACCCAGTACTTC.

This chain uses TRBV4-2 with TRBJ1-4; D gene ambiguous. The CDR3 is 15 amino acids. Deletions cut 4 bases from V and 8 bases from J, with 17 bases between. Germline V CDR1 and CDR2: LGHNA, YNFKEQ. The CDR3: CASSPQTSGSEKLFF. CDR3 nucleotides: TGTGCCAGCAGCCCCCAAACGTCGGGAAGCGAAAAACTGTTTTTT.

This clonotype was observed a few times. This rearrangement joins TRBV19 to TRBJ1-5, with D perhaps matching TRBD1 (5 bases). Trimming removed 3 bases from V and 2 bases from J, with 11 bases in between. The CDR3 spans 15 residues. Germline V gene data show CDR1 as LNHDA and CDR2 as SQIVND (reference sequence). The CDR3 sequence: CASSISWGGNQPQHF. As DNA, the CDR3 is TGTGCCAGTAGTATTAGTTGGGGCGGCAATCAGCCCCAGCATTTT.

This clonotype counts as medium-sized. V usage is TRBV5-4 and J usage is TRBJ2-3; D uncertain. Trimming stripped 9 bases from V and 2 bases from J, with 13 bases between. Germline CDR1 and CDR2: SGHNT and YYREEE (reference sequence). This CDR3 is 13 amino acids long. The CDR3 coding sequence is TGTGCCATCCCCGGTAACACCACAGATACGCAGTATTTT. Encoded protein: CAIPGNTTDTQYF.

This clonotype has more than one count but fewer than ten. The chain has TRBV12-3 or TRBV12-4 and TRBJ1-5, with 11 bases matching TRBD1. Germline trimming cut 4 bases from V and 4 bases from J; bases unmatched to any gene: 9. This CDR3 is built from 17 residues. CDR3 sequence: CASSSTGTGGRNQPQHF. CDR3 nucleotide sequence: TGTGCCAGCAGTTCAACCGGGACAGGGGGTCGAAATCAGCCCCAGCATTTT.